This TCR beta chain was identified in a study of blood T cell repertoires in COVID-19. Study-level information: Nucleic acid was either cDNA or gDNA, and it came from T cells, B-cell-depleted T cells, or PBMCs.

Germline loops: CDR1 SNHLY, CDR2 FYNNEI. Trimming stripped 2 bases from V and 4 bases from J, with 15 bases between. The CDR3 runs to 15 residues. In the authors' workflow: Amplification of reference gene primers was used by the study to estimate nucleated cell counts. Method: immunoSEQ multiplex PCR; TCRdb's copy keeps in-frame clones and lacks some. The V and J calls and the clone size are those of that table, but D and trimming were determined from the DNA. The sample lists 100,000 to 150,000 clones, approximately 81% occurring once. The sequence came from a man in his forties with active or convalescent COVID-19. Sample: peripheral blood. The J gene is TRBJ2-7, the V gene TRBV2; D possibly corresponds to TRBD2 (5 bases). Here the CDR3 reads CASSEWENREYEQYF. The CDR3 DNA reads TGTGCCAGCAGTGAATGGGAGAATAGGGAATACGAGCAGTACTTC.